This note documents a single TCR beta chain sequence. The sample is drawn from a study of blood T cell repertoires in COVID-19. Study background: From the United States, Italy and Spain came samples of acute and convalescent COVID-19. T cells, B-cell-depleted T cells, or PBMCs provided the cDNA or gDNA that served as material.

Germline CDR1 SGDLS, CDR2 YYNGEE. This CDR3 has 14 residues. V lost 4 bases, J lost 2 bases, and 6 bases stayed unmatched. Source study methods: Estimation of nucleated cell counts relied on the amplification of reference gene primers. Repertoires were generated with immunoSEQ multiplex PCR, while TCRdb's copy carries only in-frame clones and drops some. From that table come the V and J calls and clone size; the DNA was used to work out D and trimming. The repertoire holds 60,000 to 80,000 clones, with just over 85% as singletons. Specimen: peripheral blood. The chain uses TRBV9 and TRBJ2-7; TRBD1 agrees at 7 bases. The clonotype originates from a woman older than 75 with acute or convalescent COVID-19. The CDR3 sequence is CASSPGQSTYEQYF. The CDR3 nucleotides read TGTGCCAGCAGCCCGGGACAGAGTACCTACGAGCAGTACTTC.